The 15 T cell receptor beta chains presented below share a single source sample, sequenced in a study of blood T cell repertoires in COVID-19. TCRdb's copy holds only in-frame clones and misses some; the assay was immunoSEQ multiplex PCR. The table shows approximately 500,000 clones, with roughly 90% occurring only once. The source material was PBMCs or T cells enriched from blood (not recorded which). Receptor source: a woman aged 40 to 50 who had recovered from COVID-19.

In this sample, this clone turned up once. The chain couples TRBV11-2 to TRBJ2-5, with a weak D call TRBD1 (5 bases). Trimming stripped 2 bases from V and 5 bases from J, with 21 bases between. Germline lookup yields CDR1 SGHAT and CDR2 FQNNGV. The CDR3 length is 17 residues. DNA for the CDR3: TGTGCCAGCAGCTTAAAAGGCTGGGCAGGGCTAGGGGAGACCCAGTACTTC. It encodes CASSLKGWAGLGETQYF.

This sequence joins TRBV7-8 and TRBJ1-3, with D maybe TRBD1 (6 bases). CDR1 and CDR2 (germline): SGHVS, FQNEAQ. Trimming took off 5 bases at V and 1 base at J, with 18 bases between the two ends. This CDR3 has 17 residues. The CDR3 reads CASSTRGGRLSGNTIYF. Here the CDR3 DNA reads TGTGCCAGCAGCACTCGGGGGGGGCGCTTATCTGGAAACACCATATATTTT.

This chain joins TRBV7-2 and TRBJ2-7, with 14 bases aligning to TRBD2. The junction had 11 bases not matched to a gene; V was cut back by 5 bases and J by 5 bases. CDR1 and CDR2 from the germline V gene are SGHTA and FQGNSA. The CDR3 runs 17 residues. The CDR3 reads CASSPGTSGSFWDEQYF. The CDR3 nucleotides are TGTGCCAGCAGCCCAGGGACTAGCGGGAGTTTTTGGGACGAGCAGTACTTC.

CDR3 coding DNA: TGTGCCAGCACCGACAGAAGCTCCTACGAGCAGTACTTC. Amino acids: CASTDRSSYEQYF. The chain recombines TRBV2 with TRBJ2-7; D perhaps matches TRBD1 (5 bases). V lost 7 bases, J lost 0 bases, and 10 bases lay in between. The CDR3 extends over 13 amino acids. From germline, CDR1 is SNHLY and CDR2 FYNNEI.

Concerning this clone: Different DNA sequences within this sample yield the same CDR3. The chain uses TRBV11-3 and TRBJ2-7; D uncertain. V was shortened by 2 bases and J by 3 bases, with 8 bases between the two germline ends. CDR3 length: 13 amino acids. Germline assignment: CDR1 SGHNT and CDR2 YENEEA. CDR3: CASSLYSGYEQYF. In DNA, the CDR3 is TGTGCCAGCAGCTTATATTCAGGCTACGAGCAGTACTTC.

The chain has TRBV18 and TRBJ2-3; 12 nucleotides align to TRBD2. The trim removed 2 bases at V and 5 bases at J, leaving 11 bases unmatched. Germline loops: CDR1 KGHSH, CDR2 LQKENI. The CDR3 spans 18 residues. CDR3 bases: TGTGCCAGCTCACCAAGTTCCTCCCTAGCGGGAGGGGTAGATACGCAGTATTTT. It translates to CASSPSSSLAGGVDTQYF.

The table lists this clone with a few counts. The chain combines TRBV6-2 or TRBV6-3 with TRBJ2-4; unclear D gene. The CDR3 has 13 amino acids. CDR1 and CDR2 from the germline V gene are MNHEY and SVGEGT. The germline V and J ends were trimmed by 6 bases and 0 bases, with 6 bases remaining between them. The CDR3 DNA reads as TGTGCCAGCAGCAATCTAGCCAAAAACATTCAGTACTTC. It is translated as CASSNLAKNIQYF.

This rearrangement joins TRBV27 to TRBJ1-5; D may be TRBD1 (6 bases). V was clipped by 4 bases and J by 3 bases, with 13 bases between them. Germline V lookup: CDR1 MNHEY, CDR2 SMNVEV (reference sequence). The CDR3 length is 15 residues. The CDR3 sequence: CASSSQGYPNQPQHF. CDR3 sequence (DNA): TGTGCCAGCAGTTCTCAGGGGTATCCCAATCAGCCCCAGCATTTT.

As to this clone: Other DNA sequences from this sample encode an identical CDR3 as well. The V gene is TRBV5-1, the J gene TRBJ2-2; 7 bases map to TRBD1. V lost 3 bases and J lost 4; bases outside the gene matches: 3. The CDR3 loop spans 14 amino acids. Germline V gene lookup returns CDR1 SGHRS and CDR2 YFSETQ. As DNA, the CDR3 is TGCGCCAGCAGCTACCGACAGGGCACCGGGGAGCTGTTTTTT. Its protein product is CASSYRQGTGELFF.

Note on this clone: Within the sample, other DNA sequences also encode this same CDR3. In DNA, the CDR3 is TGTGCCACCAGTGATTCGGGACAGGGAGGAGAGACCCAGTACTTC. It encodes CATSDSGQGGETQYF. This rearrangement joins TRBV24-1 to TRBJ2-5; 9 positions agree with TRBD1. The CDR3 length is 15 residues. With 2 bases clipped from V and 4 bases from J, the junction kept 4 bases outside the gene matches. Germline V gene sequence: CDR1 KGHDR, CDR2 SFDVKD.

This chain's CDR3 is CASSSGLAGVEDTQYF. In nucleotides, the CDR3 is TGCGCCAGCAGCTCGGGACTAGCGGGAGTGGAAGATACGCAGTATTTT. The chain joins TRBV5-1 to TRBJ2-3, with 14 bases identical to TRBD2. The V gene's germline CDR1 is SGHRS and CDR2 YFSETQ. The CDR3 totals 16 residues. Trimming took 3 bases from V and 5 from J; bases not matched to a gene: 5.

The chain recombines TRBV7-2 with TRBJ2-2; D is unresolved. This CDR3 contains 11 residues. Trimming left V 5 bases short and J 6 bases short, with 4 bases between. Per germline, CDR1 SGHTA and CDR2 FQGNSA. The CDR3 DNA follows: TGTGCCAGCAGCCTCCCCGGGGAGCTGTTTTTT. Translation gives CASSLPGELFF.

Points on this clone: One junction end disagrees with the germline gene, perhaps due to a read error. The chain links TRBV4-1 to TRBJ2-7, with D perhaps matching TRBD1 (6 bases). The CDR3 runs 16 residues. Germline V gives CDR1 MGHRA, CDR2 YSYEKL. Here the CDR3 DNA reads TGCGCCAGCGCCAGGCTCGGGACACCTGACTCCCACGAGCAGTACTTC. It yields the protein CASARLGTPDSHEQYF.

V usage is TRBV29-1 and J usage is TRBJ1-5, with unresolved D. The CDR3 loop spans 12 amino acids. With 8 bases removed from V and 9 bases from J, the gap between germline ends came to 17 bases. Germline CDR1 and CDR2: SQVTM and ANQGSEA. The CDR3 nucleotides are TGCAGCATCCCCCCCAGTGTTTGGCCCCAGCATTTT. Translating it yields CSIPPSVWPQHF.

This clone occurred a few times. The chain recombines TRBV11-2 with TRBJ1-1, with no clear D. The CDR3 runs 13 residues. V was shortened by 2 bases and J by 1 base, with 5 bases between the two germline ends. Germline V gene lookup returns CDR1 SGHAT and CDR2 FQNNGV. CDR3 coding DNA: TGTGCCAGCAGCTTACCGGGGAACACTGAAGCTTTCTTT. Encoded protein: CASSLPGNTEAFF.